The 7 T cell receptor beta chains below were found in one sample sequenced in a study of T-cell reconstitution after alpha-beta-depleted transplantation in children. Unique molecular identifiers were built into the TCRbeta library. MiXCR was run by TCRdb on the PCR reads, yielding one entry per CDR3 protein. Of roughly 790,000 distinct CDR3 sequences listed, under 20% are singletons. The specimen was PBMCs, mostly from graft donor cells, collected 360 days after TCRalphabeta/CD19-depleted stem cell transplant. All receptors derive from a male patient younger than 18 who had a stem cell transplant for acute lymphoblastic leukemia, so the T cells may come from the graft donor.

V and J are TRBV28 and TRBJ2-7, with TRBD2 matching over 7 bases. CDR1 MDHEN and CDR2 SYDVKM come from the germline V gene. The CDR3 loop spans 14 amino acids. Trimming cost V 9 bases and J 2 bases; bases outside gene matches: 10. The DNA for the CDR3 is TGTGCCAGTAGGGCCGCGGGAGACCCCTACGAGCAGTACTTC. Amino acids: CASRAAGDPYEQYF.

V is TRBV29-1 and J is TRBJ1-2, with D perhaps TRBD1 (6 bases). Trimming left V 1 base short and J 4 bases short, with 16 bases between. CDR1 is SQVTM and CDR2 is ANQGSEA in the germline V gene. The CDR3 consists of 15 residues. CDR3 in DNA: TGCAGCGTTGAAGGTCGGGAGGAGGGGGGCTATGGCTACACCTTC. Translating it yields CSVEGREEGGYGYTF. Full variable domain (remainder filled in from reference TRBV29-1 and TRBJ1-2): SAVISQKPSRDICQRGTSLTIQCQVDSQVTMMFWYRQQPGQSLTLIATANQGSEATYESGFVIDKFPISRPNLTFSTLTVSNMSPEDSSIYLCSVEGREEGGYGYTFGSGTRLTVV.

The chain links TRBV29-1 to TRBJ1-1; weak D call: TRBD1 (5 bases). The V gene's germline CDR1 is SQVTM and CDR2 ANQGSEA. This CDR3 region has 12 residues. With 4 bases removed from V and 5 bases from J, the gap between germline ends came to 11 bases. The CDR3 DNA is TGCAGCGTTGCACAGGCTTATACTGAAGCTTTCTTT. This gives the protein CSVAQAYTEAFF. The whole variable domain, remainder taken from reference TRBV29-1 and TRBJ1-1, is SAVISQKPSRDICQRGTSLTIQCQVDSQVTMMFWYRQQPGQSLTLIATANQGSEATYESGFVIDKFPISRPNLTFSTLTVSNMSPEDSSIYLCSVAQAYTEAFFGQGTRLTVV.

The chain is built from TRBV12-3 or TRBV12-4 and TRBJ2-7; TRBD1 is a possible D gene (5 bases). Trimming pared 5 bases from V and 5 bases from J, leaving 13 bases between. The CDR3 spans 13 residues. CDR3: CASSPKQVNEQYF. The CDR3 bases are TGTGCCAGCAGTCCGAAACAGGTGAACGAGCAGTACTTC.

This clonotype has at least ten counts. The genes are TRBV12-3 or TRBV12-4 and TRBJ2-7; 7 nucleotides align to TRBD1. The length of the CDR3 is 14 residues. V was pared by 2 bases and J by 4 bases, with 5 bases of the junction left unmatched. CDR3 loop: CASSLIGGAYEQYF. The DNA for the CDR3 is TGTGCCAGCAGTTTAATAGGGGGCGCATACGAGCAGTACTTC.

This clonotype was observed many times. This chain links TRBV12-3 or TRBV12-4 with TRBJ2-7; 9 bases match TRBD1. The V gene end was trimmed by 6 bases and the J gene end by 2 bases; junction bases not matched to a gene: 8. The CDR3 contains 15 residues. The CDR3 bases are TGTGCCAGCAGGGCCGGGACAGGGCCCACCTACGAGCAGTACTTC. Translating gives CASRAGTGPTYEQYF.

This chain links TRBV13 with TRBJ2-1; 10 positions agree with TRBD1. The V gene end was trimmed by 5 bases and the J gene end by 5 bases; junction bases not matched to a gene: 6. CDR1 is PRHDT and CDR2 is FYEKMQ in the germline V gene (reference sequence). This CDR3 is built from 15 residues. The CDR3 nucleotides are TGTGCCAGCAGCCCTGGACAGGGGGTCGACAATGAGCAGTTCTTC. Amino acids: CASSPGQGVDNEQFF.